A selection of T cell receptor beta chains follows, all from one sample in a study of immune cell composition in non-small cell lung cancer. Generated by immunoSEQ multiplex PCR, the TCRdb table keeps only in-frame clones and is missing some. This table holds roughly 14,000 clones, approximately 81% found once. Material for sequencing was lung tumor tissue. The receptors stem from a human donor with non-small cell lung cancer. The CDR3 runs from the conserved cysteine through the conserved F or W. The D gene is left open where the match is weak. Rows give clone size only sometimes, using once, few, many, or a class for an expanded clone.

V	D	size	J	DNA	CDR3
TRBV5-1	TRBD2	.	TRBJ2-1	TGCGCCAGCAGCTTGATATCGGGAGGGCCGAATGAGCAGTTCTTC	CASSLISGGPNEQFF
TRBV11-2	TRBD1	once	TRBJ2-5	TGTGCCAGCAGCGCAACAGGGGGCCGACAGACCCAGTACTTC	CASSATGGRQTQYF
TRBV7-3	TRBD2	few	TRBJ2-4	TGTGCCAGCAGCTTAGAAATGGGGAGGGAAAACATTCAGTACTTC	CASSLEMGRENIQYF
TRBV7-2	.	.	TRBJ1-2	TGTGCCAGCAGCTTGGACAAAAACTATGGCTACACCTTC	CASSLDKNYGYTF
TRBV5-1	.	.	TRBJ2-7	TGCGCCAGCAGCTTGGTACAGAACTACGAGCAGTACTTC	CASSLVQNYEQYF
TRBV11-3	.	.	TRBJ2-3	TGTGCCAGCAGCCAGGGGGAGGGAATCCGGTTTAGGGATACGCAGTATTTT	CASSQGEGIRFRDTQYF
TRBV30	.	.	TRBJ1-1	TGTGCCTGGGGGTCAGGGGTAGGGACTGAAGCTTTCTTT	CAWGSGVGTEAFF
TRBV18	.	.	TRBJ2-5	TGTGCCAGCTCACCACTCGCAGACCAAGAGACCCAGTACTTC	CASSPLADQETQYF
TRBV19	TRBD2	.	TRBJ2-3	TGTGCCAGTAGCACAGCGGGAGGCACAGATACGCAGTATTTT	CASSTAGGTDTQYF
TRBV10-1	.	once	TRBJ2-1	TGCGCCAGCAGTGAGGCTGACGGGAGCTCCTACAATGAGCAGTTCTTC	CASSEADGSSYNEQFF
TRBV5-1	.	.	TRBJ2-5	TGCGCCAGCAGCCCGGGGGCGGGAGAGACCCAGTACTTC	CASSPGAGETQYF
TRBV6-7	TRBD2	.	TRBJ2-1	TGTGCCAGCAGTTATAAAGCGGGAGCACCAGACAATGAGCAGTTCTTC	CASSYKAGAPDNEQFF